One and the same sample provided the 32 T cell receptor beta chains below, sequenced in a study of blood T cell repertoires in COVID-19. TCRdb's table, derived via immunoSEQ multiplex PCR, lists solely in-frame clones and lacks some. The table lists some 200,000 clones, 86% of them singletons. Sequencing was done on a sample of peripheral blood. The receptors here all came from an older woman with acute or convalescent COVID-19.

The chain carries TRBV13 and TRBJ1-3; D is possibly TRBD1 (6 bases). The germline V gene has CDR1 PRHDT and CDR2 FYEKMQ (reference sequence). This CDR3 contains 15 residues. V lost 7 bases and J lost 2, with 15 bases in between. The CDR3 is CASIEGGRAGNTIYF. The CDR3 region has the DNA TGTGCCAGCATAGAGGGGGGGAGAGCTGGAAACACCATATATTTT.

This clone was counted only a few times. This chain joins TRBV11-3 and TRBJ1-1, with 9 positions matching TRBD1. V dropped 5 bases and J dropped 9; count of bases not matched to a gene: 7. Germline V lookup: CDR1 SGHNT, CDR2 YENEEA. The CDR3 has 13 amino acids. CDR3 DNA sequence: TGTGCCAGCAGCCTCGGGACAGGGCTGCAAGCTTTCTTT. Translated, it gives CASSLGTGLQAFF.

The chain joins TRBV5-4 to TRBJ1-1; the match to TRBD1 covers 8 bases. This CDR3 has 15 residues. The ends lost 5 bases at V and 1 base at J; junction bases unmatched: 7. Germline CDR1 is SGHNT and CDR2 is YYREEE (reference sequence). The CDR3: CASSQGARTNTEAFF. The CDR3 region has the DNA TGTGCCAGCAGTCAGGGGGCTAGAACGAACACTGAAGCTTTCTTT.

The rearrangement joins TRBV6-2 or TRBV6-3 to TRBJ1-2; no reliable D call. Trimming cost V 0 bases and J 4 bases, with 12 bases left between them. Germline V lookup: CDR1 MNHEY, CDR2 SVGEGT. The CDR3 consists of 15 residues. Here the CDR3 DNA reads TGTGCCAGCAGTTACTCAGGAGGGATCAGCTATGGCTACACCTTC. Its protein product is CASSYSGGISYGYTF.

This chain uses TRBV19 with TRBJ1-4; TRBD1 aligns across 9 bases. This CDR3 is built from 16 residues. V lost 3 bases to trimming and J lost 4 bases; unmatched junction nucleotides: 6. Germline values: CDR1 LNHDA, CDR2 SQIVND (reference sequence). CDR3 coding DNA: TGTGCCAGTAGTATGGGTACAGGGGGCAGTAATGAAAAACTGTTTTTT. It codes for CASSMGTGGSNEKLFF.

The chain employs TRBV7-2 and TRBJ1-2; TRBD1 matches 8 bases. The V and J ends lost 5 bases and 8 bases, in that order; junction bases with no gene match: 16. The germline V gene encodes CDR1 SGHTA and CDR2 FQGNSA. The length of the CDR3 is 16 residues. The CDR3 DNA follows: TGTGCCAGCAGCCGTTTTGGTAGACAGGGGTCGGACGGCTACACCTTC. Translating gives CASSRFGRQGSDGYTF.

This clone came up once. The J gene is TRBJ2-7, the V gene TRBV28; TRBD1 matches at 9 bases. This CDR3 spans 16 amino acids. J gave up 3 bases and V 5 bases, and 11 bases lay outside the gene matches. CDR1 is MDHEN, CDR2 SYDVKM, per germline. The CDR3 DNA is TGTGCCAGCAGTCCGTCGGGGACAGGGAAGGGCTACGAGCAGTACTTC. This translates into CASSPSGTGKGYEQYF.

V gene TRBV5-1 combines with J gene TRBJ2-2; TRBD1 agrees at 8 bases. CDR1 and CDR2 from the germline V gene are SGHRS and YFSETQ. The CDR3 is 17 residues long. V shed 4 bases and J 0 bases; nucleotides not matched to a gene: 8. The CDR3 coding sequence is TGCGCCAGCAGCCTTGGCCCGGGACAGGCGAACACCGGGGAGCTGTTTTTT. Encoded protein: CASSLGPGQANTGELFF.

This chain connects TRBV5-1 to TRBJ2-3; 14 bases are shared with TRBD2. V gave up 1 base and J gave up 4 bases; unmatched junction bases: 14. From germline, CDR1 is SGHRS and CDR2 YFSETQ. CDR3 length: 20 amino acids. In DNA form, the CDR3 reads TGCGCCAGCAGCTTGAATCGAGGGACTAGCGGGGGAGCTTATCCAGATACGCAGTATTTT. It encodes CASSLNRGTSGGAYPDTQYF. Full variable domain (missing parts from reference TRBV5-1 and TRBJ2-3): KAGVTQTPRYLIKTRGQQVTLSCSPISGHRSVSWYQQTPGQGLQFLFEYFSETQRNKGNFPGRFSGRQFSNSRSEMNVSTLELGDSALYLCASSLNRGTSGGAYPDTQYFGPGTRLTVL.

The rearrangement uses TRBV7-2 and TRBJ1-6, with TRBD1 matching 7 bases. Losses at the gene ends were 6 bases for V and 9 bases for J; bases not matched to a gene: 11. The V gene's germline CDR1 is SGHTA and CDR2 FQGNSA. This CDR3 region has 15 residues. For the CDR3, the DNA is TGTGCCAGCAGAGAGTGGGGGCAGGGGGGTTCACCCCTCCACTTT. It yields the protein CASREWGQGGSPLHF.

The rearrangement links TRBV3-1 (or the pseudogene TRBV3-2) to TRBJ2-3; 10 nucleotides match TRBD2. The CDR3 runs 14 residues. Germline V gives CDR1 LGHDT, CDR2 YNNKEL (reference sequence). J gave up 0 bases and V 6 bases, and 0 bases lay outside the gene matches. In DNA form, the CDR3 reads TGTGCCAGCAGACTAGCGGGGAGCACAGATACGCAGTATTTT. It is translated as CASRLAGSTDTQYF.

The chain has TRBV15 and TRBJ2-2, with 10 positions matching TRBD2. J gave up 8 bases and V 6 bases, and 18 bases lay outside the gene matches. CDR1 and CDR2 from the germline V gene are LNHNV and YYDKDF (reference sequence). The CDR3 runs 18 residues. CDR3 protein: CATRESDVGLAFSGELFF. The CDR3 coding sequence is TGTGCCACCAGAGAATCCGACGTGGGACTAGCGTTTTCGGGGGAGCTGTTTTTT.

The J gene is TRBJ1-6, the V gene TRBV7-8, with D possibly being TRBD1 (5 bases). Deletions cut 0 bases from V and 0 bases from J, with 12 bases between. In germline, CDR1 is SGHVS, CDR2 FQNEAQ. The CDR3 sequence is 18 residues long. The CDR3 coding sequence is TGTGCCAGCAGCTTAGCGCGGCAGGGAAGCTCCTATAATTCACCCCTCCACTTT. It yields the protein CASSLARQGSSYNSPLHF.

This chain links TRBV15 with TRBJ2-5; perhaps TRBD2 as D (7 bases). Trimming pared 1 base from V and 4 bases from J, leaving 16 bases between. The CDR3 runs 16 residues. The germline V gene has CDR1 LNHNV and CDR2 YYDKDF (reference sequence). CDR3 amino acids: CATSRARGAVLETQYF. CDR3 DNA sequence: TGTGCCACCAGCAGAGCTCGGGGGGCGGTCTTAGAGACCCAGTACTTC.

The CDR3 bases are TGTGCCAGCAGTTTGGGGCGCCACCCACCCCTCCACTTT. It specifies CASSLGRHPPLHF. J is TRBJ1-6 and V is TRBV27; possible D gene TRBD1, 5 bases. The CDR3 extends over 13 amino acids. The germline V gene encodes CDR1 MNHEY and CDR2 SMNVEV (reference sequence). With 3 bases removed from V and 11 bases from J, the gap between germline ends came to 11 bases.

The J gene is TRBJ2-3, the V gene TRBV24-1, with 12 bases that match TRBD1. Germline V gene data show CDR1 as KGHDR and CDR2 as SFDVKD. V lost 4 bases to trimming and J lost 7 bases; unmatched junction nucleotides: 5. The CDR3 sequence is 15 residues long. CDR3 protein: CATSEGQGAYHTQYF. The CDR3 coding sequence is TGTGCCACCAGTGAGGGACAGGGGGCCTATCATACGCAGTATTTT.

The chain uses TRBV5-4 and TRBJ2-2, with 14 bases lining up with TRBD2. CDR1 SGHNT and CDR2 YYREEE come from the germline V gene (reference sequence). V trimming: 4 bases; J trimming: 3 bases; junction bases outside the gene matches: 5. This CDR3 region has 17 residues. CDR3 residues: CASSPGTSGSHTGELFF. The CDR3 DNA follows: TGTGCCAGCAGCCCCGGGACTAGCGGGAGTCACACCGGGGAGCTGTTTTTT.

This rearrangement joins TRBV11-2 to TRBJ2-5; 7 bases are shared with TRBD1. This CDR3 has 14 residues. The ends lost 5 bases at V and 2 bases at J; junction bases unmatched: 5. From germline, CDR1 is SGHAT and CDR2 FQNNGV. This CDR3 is CASSQRQGQETQYF. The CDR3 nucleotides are TGTGCCAGCAGCCAACGACAGGGACAAGAGACCCAGTACTTC. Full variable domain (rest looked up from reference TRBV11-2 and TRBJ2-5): EAGVAQSPRYKIIEKRQSVAFWCNPISGHATLYWYQQILGQGPKLLIQFQNNGVVDDSQLPKDRFSAERLKGVDSTLKIQPAKLEDSAVYLCASSQRQGQETQYFGPGTRLLVL.

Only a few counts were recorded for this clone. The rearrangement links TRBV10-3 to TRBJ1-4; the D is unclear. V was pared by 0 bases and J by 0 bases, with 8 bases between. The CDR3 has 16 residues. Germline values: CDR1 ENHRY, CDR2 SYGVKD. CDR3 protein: CAISESEGSTNEKLFF. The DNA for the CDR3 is TGTGCCATCAGTGAGTCCGAGGGATCAACTAATGAAAAACTGTTTTTT.

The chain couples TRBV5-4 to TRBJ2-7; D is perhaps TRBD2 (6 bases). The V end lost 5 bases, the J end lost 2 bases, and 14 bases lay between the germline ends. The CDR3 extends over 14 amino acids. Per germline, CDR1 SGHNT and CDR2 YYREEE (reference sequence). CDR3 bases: TGTGCCAGCAGTGAGCCGGGACTCACCTACGAGCAGTACTTC. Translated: CASSEPGLTYEQYF.

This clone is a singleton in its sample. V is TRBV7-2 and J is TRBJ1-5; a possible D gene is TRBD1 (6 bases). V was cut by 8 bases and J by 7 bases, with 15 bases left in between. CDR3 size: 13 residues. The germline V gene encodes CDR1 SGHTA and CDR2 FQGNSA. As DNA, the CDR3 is TGTGCCAGCTCCGACAGGATCGACCAGCCCCAGCATTTT. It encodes CASSDRIDQPQHF.

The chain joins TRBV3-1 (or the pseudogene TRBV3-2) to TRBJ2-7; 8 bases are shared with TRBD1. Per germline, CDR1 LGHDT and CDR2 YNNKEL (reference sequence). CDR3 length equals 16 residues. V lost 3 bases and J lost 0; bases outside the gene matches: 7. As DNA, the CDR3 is TGTGCCAGCAGCCAGTGGGACAGGCAGAGCTCCTACGAGCAGTACTTC. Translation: CASSQWDRQSSYEQYF.

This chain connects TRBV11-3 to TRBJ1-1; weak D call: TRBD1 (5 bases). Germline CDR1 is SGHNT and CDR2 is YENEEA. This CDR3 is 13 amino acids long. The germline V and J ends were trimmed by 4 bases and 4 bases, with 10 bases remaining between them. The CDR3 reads CASSSGGGTEAFF. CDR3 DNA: TGTGCCAGCAGCTCTGGGGGGGGCACTGAAGCTTTCTTT. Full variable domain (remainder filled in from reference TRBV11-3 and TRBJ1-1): EAGVVQSPRYKIIEKKQPVAFWCNPISGHNTLYWYLQNLGQGPELLIRYENEEAVDDSQLPKDRFSAERLKGVDSTLKIQPAELGDSAVYLCASSSGGGTEAFFGQGTRLTVV.

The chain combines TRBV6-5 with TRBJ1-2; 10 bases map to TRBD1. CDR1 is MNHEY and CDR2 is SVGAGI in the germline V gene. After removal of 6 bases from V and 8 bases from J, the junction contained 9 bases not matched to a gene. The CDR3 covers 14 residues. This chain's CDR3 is CASRGTGAEEGYTF. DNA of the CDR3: TGTGCCAGCAGGGGGACAGGGGCTGAAGAGGGCTACACCTTC.

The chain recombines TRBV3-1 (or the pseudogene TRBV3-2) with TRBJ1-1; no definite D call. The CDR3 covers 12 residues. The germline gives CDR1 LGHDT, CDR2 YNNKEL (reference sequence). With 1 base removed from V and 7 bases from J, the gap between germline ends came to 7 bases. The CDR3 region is CASSQVSREAFF. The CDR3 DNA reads TGTGCCAGCAGCCAAGTGTCTCGTGAAGCTTTCTTT.

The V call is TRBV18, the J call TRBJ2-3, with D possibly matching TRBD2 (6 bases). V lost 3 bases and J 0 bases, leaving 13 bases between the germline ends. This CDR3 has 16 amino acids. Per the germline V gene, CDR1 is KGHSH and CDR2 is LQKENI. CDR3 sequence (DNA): TGTGCCAGCTCACCGACGGGGGTCCGTAGCACAGATACGCAGTATTTT. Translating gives CASSPTGVRSTDTQYF.

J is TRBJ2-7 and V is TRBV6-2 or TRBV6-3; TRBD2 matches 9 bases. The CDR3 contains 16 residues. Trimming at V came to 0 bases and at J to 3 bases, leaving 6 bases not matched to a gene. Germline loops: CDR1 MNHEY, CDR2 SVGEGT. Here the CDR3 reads CASSYSPAGGFYEQYF. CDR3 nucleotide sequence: TGTGCCAGCAGTTACTCCCCAGCGGGAGGTTTCTACGAGCAGTACTTC.

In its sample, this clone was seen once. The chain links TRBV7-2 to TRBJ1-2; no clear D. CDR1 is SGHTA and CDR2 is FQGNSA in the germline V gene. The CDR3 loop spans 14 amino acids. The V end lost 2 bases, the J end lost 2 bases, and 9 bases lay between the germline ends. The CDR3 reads CASSLRDFNYGYTF. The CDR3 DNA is TGTGCCAGCAGCTTACGGGATTTCAACTATGGCTACACCTTC.

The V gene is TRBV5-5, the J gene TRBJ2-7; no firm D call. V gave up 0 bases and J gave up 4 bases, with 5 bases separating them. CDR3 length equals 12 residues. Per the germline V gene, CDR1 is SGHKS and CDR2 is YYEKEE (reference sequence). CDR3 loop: CASSLANYEQYF. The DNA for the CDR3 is TGTGCCAGCAGCTTGGCCAATTACGAGCAGTACTTC.

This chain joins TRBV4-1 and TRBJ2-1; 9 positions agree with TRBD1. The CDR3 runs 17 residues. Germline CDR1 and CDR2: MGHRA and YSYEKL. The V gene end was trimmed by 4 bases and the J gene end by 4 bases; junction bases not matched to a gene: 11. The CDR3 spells CASSPRDRAATYNEQFF. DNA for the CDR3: TGCGCCAGCAGCCCCCGGGACAGGGCCGCGACTTACAATGAGCAGTTCTTC.

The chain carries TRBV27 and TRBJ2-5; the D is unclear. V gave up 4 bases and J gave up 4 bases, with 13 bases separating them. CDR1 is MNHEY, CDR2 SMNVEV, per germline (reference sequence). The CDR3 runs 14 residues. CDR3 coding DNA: TGTGCCAGCAGTTCCGGGTCTAGAAGAGAGACCCAGTACTTC. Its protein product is CASSSGSRRETQYF.

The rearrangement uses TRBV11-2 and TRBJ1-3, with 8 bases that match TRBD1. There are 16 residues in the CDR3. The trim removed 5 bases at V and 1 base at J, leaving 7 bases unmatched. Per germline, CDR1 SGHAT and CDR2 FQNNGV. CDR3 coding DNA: TGTGCCAGCAGCGCGGACAGGGCCGTATCTGGAAACACCATATATTTT. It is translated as CASSADRAVSGNTIYF.